This T cell receptor beta chain was recovered during a study of glioma-infiltrating T cells. The study, taken as a whole, reports: Non-neoplastic patients had below-expected tissue-blood divergence, while all gliomas exceeded expectation.

TCR alpha and beta CDR3 regions were amplified from RNA using iRepertoire nested multiplex PCR. Tissue mRNA or PBMC total RNA, about 90-400 ng, went into one-step reverse transcription and amplification. TCRdb reprocessed the multiplex PCR reads with MiXCR, giving one entry per CDR3 protein. The top ten clones hold about a fifth of a sample with over 120,000 distinct CDR3 sequences, approximately 40% of them seen once. This clonotype came up a few times. What it binds is unknown. The TCR comes from a human donor with low-grade glioma or glioblastoma, undergoing nonglioma brain surgery, or in good health (not recorded which). Sequencing used glioma tissue, nonneoplastic brain tissue, or PBMCs (not recorded which).

This CDR3 reads CASSQGGGEQYF. In DNA, the CDR3 is TGTGCCTCTTCGCAGGGTGGGGGCGAGCAGTACTTC. This sequence joins TRBV27 and TRBJ2-7; perhaps D is TRBD1 or TRBD2 (5 bases each). This CDR3 is 12 amino acids long. Looked up from germline, CDR1 is MNHEY and CDR2 is SMNVEV (reference sequence). Trimming left V 11 bases short and J 6 bases short, with 17 bases between.